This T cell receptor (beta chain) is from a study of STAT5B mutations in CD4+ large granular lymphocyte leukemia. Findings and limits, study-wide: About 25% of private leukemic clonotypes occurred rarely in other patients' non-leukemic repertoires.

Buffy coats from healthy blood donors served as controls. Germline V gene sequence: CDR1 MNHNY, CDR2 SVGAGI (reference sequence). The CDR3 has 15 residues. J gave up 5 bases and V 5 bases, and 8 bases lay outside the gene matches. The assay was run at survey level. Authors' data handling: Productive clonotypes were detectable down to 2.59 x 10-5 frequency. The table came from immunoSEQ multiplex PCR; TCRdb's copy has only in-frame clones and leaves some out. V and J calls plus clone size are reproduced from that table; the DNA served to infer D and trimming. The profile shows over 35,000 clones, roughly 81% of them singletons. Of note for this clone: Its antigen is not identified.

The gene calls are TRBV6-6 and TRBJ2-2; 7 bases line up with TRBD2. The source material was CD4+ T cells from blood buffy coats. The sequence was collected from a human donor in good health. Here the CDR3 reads CASSGGVTPTGELFF. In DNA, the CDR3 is TGTGCCAGCAGTGGGGGGGTCACGCCGACCGGGGAGCTGTTTTTT.